The 28 T cell receptor beta chains in this list originate from one sample, sequenced in a study of shared clonotypes between healthy human individuals. Assay used: immunoSEQ multiplex PCR; TCRdb lists only in-frame clones, some missing. This table has about 1.5 million clones, 95% to 99% appearing once. Specimen: naive CD4+ T cells sorted from blood. Subset: CD45RA+ positively selected. These receptors originate from a man younger than 40 in good health.

This chain uses TRBV9 with TRBJ2-3; TRBD2 aligns across 14 bases. Germline V lookup: CDR1 SGDLS, CDR2 YYNGEE. This CDR3 has 19 amino acids. Germline trimming cut 3 bases from V and 3 bases from J; bases unmatched to any gene: 12. The DNA of the CDR3 is TGTGCCAGCAGCGCCCTAGGGGGGACTAGCGGGAGTGGGACAGATACGCAGTATTTT. This sequence encodes CASSALGGTSGSGTDTQYF.

V is TRBV29-1 and J is TRBJ1-1; unclear D gene. V lost 3 bases and J 3 bases, leaving 14 bases between the germline ends. CDR3 size: 14 residues. The germline V gene encodes CDR1 SQVTM and CDR2 ANQGSEA. The CDR3 sequence is CSVENPGAYTEAFF. Here the CDR3 DNA reads TGCAGCGTTGAGAATCCGGGAGCATACACTGAAGCTTTCTTT.

The gene calls are TRBV5-1 and TRBJ1-5, with D unclear. The germline V and J ends were trimmed by 0 bases and 0 bases, with 10 bases remaining between them. Germline CDR1 is SGHRS and CDR2 is YFSETQ. The CDR3 contains 16 residues. CDR3 loop: CASSLGARDSNQPQHF. The CDR3 bases are TGCGCCAGCAGCTTGGGGGCGCGGGATAGCAATCAGCCCCAGCATTTT.

The rearrangement uses TRBV6-1 and TRBJ2-5, with D tentatively TRBD1 (6 bases). Trimming pared 4 bases from V and 2 bases from J, leaving 14 bases between. Germline V gene data show CDR1 as MNHNS and CDR2 as SASEGT. The CDR3 contains 15 residues. CDR3 coding DNA: TGTGCCAGCAGTGGGGCCGCACAGGGTCAAGAGACCCAGTACTTC. It is translated as CASSGAAQGQETQYF.

The chain is built from TRBV27 and TRBJ2-7; D might be TRBD1 or TRBD2, each matching 6 bases. The V and J ends lost 2 bases and 3 bases respectively, with 8 bases between them. Germline V gene data show CDR1 as MNHEY and CDR2 as SMNVEV (reference sequence). The CDR3 sequence is 13 residues long. CDR3 DNA sequence: TGTGCCAGCAGTTTAGGGGGGCTCTACGAGCAGTACTTC. Amino acid sequence: CASSLGGLYEQYF.

The CDR3 sequence is CASSNYAGQGFNQPQHF. The CDR3 DNA reads TGTGCCAGCAGCAACTACGCGGGACAGGGTTTCAATCAGCCCCAGCATTTT. This rearrangement joins TRBV28 to TRBJ1-5, with TRBD1 matching over 9 bases. There are 17 residues in the CDR3. Germline V gives CDR1 MDHEN, CDR2 SYDVKM. The V gene end was trimmed by 6 bases and the J gene end by 3 bases; junction bases not matched to a gene: 12.

V usage is TRBV5-1 and J usage is TRBJ2-7; possible D gene TRBD1, 6 bases. V lost 5 bases, J lost 3 bases, and 15 bases lay in between. The CDR3 length is 14 residues. Per the germline V gene, CDR1 is SGHRS and CDR2 is YFSETQ. The CDR3: CASRPTLQGYEQYF. The CDR3 bases are TGCGCCAGCAGGCCAACCTTACAGGGCTACGAGCAGTACTTC. Full variable domain (rest looked up from reference TRBV5-1 and TRBJ2-7): KAGVTQTPRYLIKTRGQQVTLSCSPISGHRSVSWYQQTPGQGLQFLFEYFSETQRNKGNFPGRFSGRQFSNSRSEMNVSTLELGDSALYLCASRPTLQGYEQYFGPGTRLTVT.

V usage is TRBV15 and J usage is TRBJ2-1, with 11 bases fitting TRBD2. The V gene's germline CDR1 is LNHNV and CDR2 YYDKDF (reference sequence). V lost 0 bases to trimming and J lost 6 bases; unmatched junction nucleotides: 7. The CDR3 contains 17 residues. CDR3 sequence: CATSRDPLAGGPNEQFF. CDR3 DNA sequence: TGTGCCACCAGCAGAGATCCTCTAGCGGGAGGCCCCAATGAGCAGTTCTTC.

This sequence joins TRBV6-5 and TRBJ2-3; D not resolved. CDR1 MNHEY and CDR2 SVGAGI come from the germline V gene. V was cut by 4 bases and J by 1 base, with 9 bases left in between. The CDR3 contains 14 residues. The CDR3 is CASSSVGRTDTQYF. The CDR3 nucleotides are TGTGCCAGCAGTTCTGTAGGGCGCACAGATACGCAGTATTTT.

V gene TRBV14 combines with J gene TRBJ2-5; D gene ambiguous. V was clipped by 4 bases and J by 4 bases, with 7 bases between them. Germline V gives CDR1 SGHDN, CDR2 FVKESK. This CDR3 spans 12 amino acids. Here the CDR3 reads CASSPSTETQYF. The CDR3 coding sequence is TGTGCCAGCAGCCCTTCTACAGAGACCCAGTACTTC.

CDR3 amino acids: CAISPGRGTEAFF. The CDR3 bases are TGTGCCATCAGTCCAGGGAGGGGAACTGAAGCTTTCTTT. This chain connects TRBV10-3 to TRBJ1-1, with TRBD1 as a possible D gene (5 bases). The V end lost 5 bases, the J end lost 5 bases, and 12 bases lay between the germline ends. The germline V gene encodes CDR1 ENHRY and CDR2 SYGVKD. The CDR3 extends over 13 amino acids.

The chain recombines TRBV13 with TRBJ2-7; D is possibly TRBD2 (5 bases). Germline V gives CDR1 PRHDT, CDR2 FYEKMQ (reference sequence). CDR3 length: 13 residues. V was clipped by 4 bases and J by 0 bases, with 7 bases between them. As DNA, the CDR3 is TGTGCCAGCAGCTGGGCGGGCTCCTACGAGCAGTACTTC. Its protein product is CASSWAGSYEQYF.

This rearrangement joins TRBV6-6 to TRBJ2-4; 7 bases map to TRBD1. The CDR3 extends over 15 amino acids. V gave up 6 bases and J gave up 8 bases; unmatched junction bases: 13. Per the germline V gene, CDR1 is MNHNY and CDR2 is SVGAGI (reference sequence). This CDR3 reads CASRLGQASRDIQYF. The DNA for the CDR3 is TGTGCCAGCAGGCTAGGACAGGCGTCGAGGGACATTCAGTACTTC.

This chain links TRBV15 with TRBJ2-5, with D possibly TRBD2 on 6 matching bases. V lost 0 bases to trimming and J lost 5 bases, with 16 bases between them. Germline CDR1 LNHNV, CDR2 YYDKDF (reference sequence). The CDR3 sequence is 16 residues long. The CDR3 DNA reads as TGTGCCACCAGCAGAGATCCCGTGGCAAGCGGGGAGACCCAGTACTTC. Translation: CATSRDPVASGETQYF.

This sequence joins TRBV21-1 and TRBJ1-1; the DNA was not compared with TRBD1, the D call given in the table. TRBV21-1 is a pseudogene segment. The CDR3 runs 17 residues. CDR3 coding DNA: TGTGCCAGCAGCAATTTAGTCTCAGGGGGTACCAACACTGAAGCTTTCTTT. It encodes CASSNLVSGGTNTEAFF.

The genes are TRBV7-2 and TRBJ2-1, with 7 nucleotides matching TRBD2. The germline gives CDR1 SGHTA, CDR2 FQGNSA. Unmatched junction bases numbered 4, after V lost 2 bases and J lost 3 bases. This CDR3 spans 15 amino acids. The CDR3 DNA follows: TGTGCCAGCAGCTTAAGGGCGGGAGTCTACAATGAGCAGTTCTTC. The encoded protein is CASSLRAGVYNEQFF.

The chain combines TRBV11-3 with TRBJ2-1; D might be TRBD2 (6 bases). The CDR3 sequence is 16 residues long. Trimming left V 5 bases short and J 6 bases short, with 20 bases between. CDR1 and CDR2 from the germline V gene are SGHNT and YENEEA. CDR3: CASSTRGGEVINEQFF. The DNA of the CDR3 is TGTGCCAGCAGCACCCGAGGAGGGGAGGTGATCAATGAGCAGTTCTTC.

This sequence joins TRBV18 and TRBJ2-7; D is undetermined. Germline V gene lookup returns CDR1 KGHSH and CDR2 LQKENI. The CDR3 runs to 13 residues. Trimming shortened V by 2 bases and J by 4 bases, and 9 bases separated the two germline ends. The CDR3 nucleotides are TGTGCCAGCTCACCAGGGCCCCAGTACGAGCAGTACTTC. It encodes CASSPGPQYEQYF.

In nucleotides, the CDR3 is TGTGCCAGCAGCCGGGAGGCGGCAGCATCCTACGAGCAGTACTTC. Its translation: CASSREAAASYEQYF. The chain has TRBV2 and TRBJ2-7, with 7 bases aligning to TRBD2. With V trimmed by 6 bases and J by 1 base, 9 bases remained unmatched. Germline V gene sequence: CDR1 SNHLY, CDR2 FYNNEI. There are 15 residues in the CDR3.

The chain carries TRBV29-1 and TRBJ2-3, with 8 bases identical to TRBD2. After removal of 6 bases from V and 4 bases from J, the junction contained 9 bases not matched to a gene. Germline V gives CDR1 SQVTM, CDR2 ANQGSEA. The CDR3 is 14 residues long. DNA of the CDR3: TGCAGCGTCGCGACTAGCGTTTACCCAGATACGCAGTATTTT. Translated, it gives CSVATSVYPDTQYF.

This chain joins TRBV7-2 and TRBJ2-2; 12 nucleotides align to TRBD2. V lost 2 bases and J lost 4; bases outside the gene matches: 2. There are 16 residues in the CDR3. Germline V CDR1 and CDR2: SGHTA, FQGNSA. CDR3 DNA: TGTGCCAGCAGCTTACTAGCGGGAGGGCCCACCGGGGAGCTGTTTTTT. As protein: CASSLLAGGPTGELFF.

CDR3 loop: CASSSRTGYEQYF. The DNA of the CDR3 is TGTGCCAGCAGCTCCCGGACAGGCTACGAGCAGTACTTC. The V call is TRBV7-2, the J call TRBJ2-7, with 7 positions matching TRBD1. Germline-derived CDR1 and CDR2 are SGHTA and FQGNSA. Trimming at V came to 4 bases and at J to 3 bases, leaving 3 bases not matched to a gene. This CDR3 contains 13 residues. The full variable domain, its missing parts supplied by reference TRBV7-2 and TRBJ2-7, is GAGVSQSPSNKVTEKGKDVELRCDPISGHTALYWYRQSLGQGLEFLIYFQGNSAPDKSGLPSDRFSAERTGGSVSTLTIQRTQQEDSAVYLCASSSRTGYEQYFGPGTRLTVT.

V and J are TRBV5-1 and TRBJ2-1, with TRBD1 as a possible D gene (6 bases). CDR3 size: 14 residues. Trimming took 4 bases from V and 4 from J, leaving 12 bases between them. The germline V gene has CDR1 SGHRS and CDR2 YFSETQ. This CDR3 is CASSTGQFYNEQFF. Here the CDR3 DNA reads TGCGCCAGCAGCACTGGACAGTTTTACAATGAGCAGTTCTTC.

The chain uses TRBV28 and TRBJ2-1; D is unclear. Trimming removed 7 bases from V and 4 bases from J, with 8 bases in between. Germline CDR1 and CDR2: MDHEN and SYDVKM. The CDR3 covers 12 residues. The chain's CDR3 is CASTSIYNEQFF. For the CDR3, the DNA is TGTGCCAGCACTTCTATTTACAATGAGCAGTTCTTC.

The gene calls are TRBV9 and TRBJ2-5; D gene unclear. Germline CDR1 SGDLS, CDR2 YYNGEE. This CDR3 comprises 15 residues. V shed 0 bases and J shed 4 bases, with 13 bases lying between them. CDR3 region: CASSVAANGPETQYF. DNA for the CDR3: TGTGCCAGCAGCGTAGCGGCCAATGGGCCAGAGACCCAGTACTTC.

The chain couples TRBV5-1 to TRBJ2-1; 7 nucleotides agree with TRBD1. Trimming removed 7 bases from V and 8 bases from J; junction bases left unmatched: 12. Germline lookup yields CDR1 SGHRS and CDR2 YFSETQ. The CDR3 is made up of 14 amino acids. The CDR3 DNA reads as TGCGCCAGCGGAGAGGGACAGTTATTGGATGAGCAGTTCTTC. Translation: CASGEGQLLDEQFF.

The chain couples TRBV9 to TRBJ2-7; D uncertain. The CDR3 covers 14 residues. The germline CDR1 and CDR2 sequences are SGDLS and YYNGEE. V was shortened by 3 bases and J by 2 bases, with 12 bases between the two germline ends. The CDR3 DNA is TGTGCCAGCAGCGCGGACCCTTCGACCTACGAGCAGTACTTC. Translating it yields CASSADPSTYEQYF.

Note on this clone: The sample contains more than one DNA sequence encoding this CDR3. The chain links TRBV14 to TRBJ2-7; 8 bases match TRBD2. Germline values: CDR1 SGHDN, CDR2 FVKESK. After removal of 4 bases from V and 5 bases from J, the junction contained 4 bases not matched to a gene. CDR3 length: 13 residues. The CDR3 DNA reads TGTGCCAGCAGCCGGCGGGGGGTTGACGAGCAGTACTTC. It translates to CASSRRGVDEQYF.